A single sample is the source of the 20 T cell receptor beta chains below, sequenced in a study of CD8+CD57+ T cells in acquired aplastic anemia (dated by TCRdb to between 2018 and 2020). The sample was run on an Illumina HiSeq 2000. Genomic DNA served as template for TCR beta VDJ combination and CDR3 sequence profiling. TCRdb itself trimmed the public reads at Q25 with fastp, ran MiXCR and retained productive beta chains. Here each entry gathers all rows of one CDR3 protein and keeps the most common genes and DNA. The sample table shows 150,000 to 200,000 distinct CDR3 sequences, and 63% are seen once. Under 60% of the sample lies in the top ten. The source material was sorted CD4+, CD8+, or CD8+CD57+ T cells (not recorded which) from PBMCs. All receptors derive from a human donor in good health.

This chain uses TRBV7-9 with TRBJ2-5; D is unclear. Germline V gene sequence: CDR1 SEHNR, CDR2 FQNEAQ (reference sequence). The CDR3 has 15 amino acids. The ends were cut back, 4 bases at V and 0 bases at J, with 12 bases in the middle. CDR3 loop: CASSSLGRDQETQYF. The CDR3 DNA follows: TGTGCCAGCAGCTCCCTGGGAAGAGACCAAGAGACCCAGTACTTC.

In this sample, this clonotype turned up many times. This chain links TRBV12-3 or TRBV12-4 with TRBJ1-5; no clear D gene. V was shortened by 4 bases and J by 4 bases, with 8 bases between the two germline ends. CDR3 length equals 13 residues. The CDR3 DNA reads TGTGCCAGCAGTTATAGTCGGAATCAGCCCCAGCATTTT. Its translation: CASSYSRNQPQHF.

The J gene is TRBJ1-1, the V gene TRBV10-2, with D unclear. In germline, CDR1 is WSHSY, CDR2 SAAADI. V lost 0 bases and J lost 4, with 6 bases in between. The CDR3 totals 13 residues. For the CDR3, the DNA is TGCGCCAGCAGTGAGTCGGGTTTCACTGAAGCTTTCTTT. This translates into CASSESGFTEAFF.

This clonotype was counted between two and nine times. V is TRBV2 and J is TRBJ2-3, with a possible D match to TRBD2 (5 bases). The germline V gene has CDR1 SNHLY and CDR2 FYNNEI. The length of the CDR3 is 14 residues. With 4 bases removed from V and 3 bases from J, the gap between germline ends came to 11 bases. This chain's CDR3 is CASSAATTTDTQYF. In DNA form, the CDR3 reads TGTGCCAGCAGTGCTGCGACTACTACAGATACGCAGTATTTT.

This clonotype was detected ten times or more. The chain is built from TRBV4-3 and TRBJ2-7; the D call may be TRBD1 or TRBD2 (6 bases each). Trimming cost V 0 bases and J 6 bases, with 21 bases left between them. The CDR3 loop spans 17 amino acids. The germline CDR1 and CDR2 sequences are LGHNA and YSLEER. CDR3 nucleotides: TGCGCCAGCAGCCAAGATGGGGGCCCCGGGAGTCCAGGCGAGCAGTACTTC. Amino acids: CASSQDGGPGSPGEQYF.

This clonotype has more than one count but fewer than ten. The chain recombines TRBV19 with TRBJ2-7; either TRBD1 or TRBD2 may supply D (6 bases each). Looked up from germline, CDR1 is LNHDA and CDR2 is SQIVND (reference sequence). The CDR3 runs 16 residues. V was cut by 4 bases and J by 2 bases, with 18 bases left in between. This CDR3 reads CASSTYPGAVTYEQYF. The CDR3 DNA sequence: TGTGCCAGTAGTACCTACCCGGGGGCAGTGACCTACGAGCAGTACTTC.

In this sample, this clonotype turned up many times. The rearrangement uses TRBV2 and TRBJ1-4; D is undetermined. V lost 11 bases and J lost 7, with 14 bases in between. The CDR3 contains 12 residues. The germline gives CDR1 SNHLY, CDR2 FYNNEI. CDR3 protein: CASTEEGEKLFF. The CDR3 DNA follows: TGTGCCTCCACGGAGGAGGGTGAAAAACTGTTTTTT.

V is TRBV2 and J is TRBJ2-7; perhaps TRBD1 as D (6 bases). The germline CDR1 and CDR2 sequences are SNHLY and FYNNEI. This CDR3 region has 14 residues. Trimming shortened V by 3 bases and J by 6 bases, and 15 bases separated the two germline ends. The CDR3 nucleotides read TGTGCCAGCAGTGACGGATTGACAGGCCCCGAGCAGTACTTC. This codes for CASSDGLTGPEQYF.

The rearrangement links TRBV9 to TRBJ2-1; 8 nucleotides match TRBD2. J gave up 5 bases and V 2 bases, and 6 bases lay outside the gene matches. CDR3 size: 15 residues. Germline CDR1 reads SGDLS; CDR2 reads YYNGEE. DNA for the CDR3: TGTGCCAGCAGCGTTCTCTCGCGGGGGGACAATGAGCAGTTCTTC. Protein product: CASSVLSRGDNEQFF.

J is TRBJ2-7 and V is TRBV2; D possibly corresponds to TRBD2 (5 bases). The germline V gene has CDR1 SNHLY and CDR2 FYNNEI. V was trimmed by 8 bases and J by 2 bases, leaving 16 bases between them. The CDR3 has 14 amino acids. The CDR3 DNA sequence: TGTGCCAGCCATGAGACCGGGGTTACCTACGAGCAGTACTTC. Its protein product is CASHETGVTYEQYF.

This clonotype was counted many times. The genes are TRBV15 and TRBJ2-7; the D gene is possibly TRBD2 (5 bases). The germline V gene has CDR1 LNHNV and CDR2 YYDKDF (reference sequence). The CDR3 extends over 14 amino acids. V dropped 1 base and J dropped 4 bases, with 11 bases sitting between them. In DNA form, the CDR3 reads TGTGCCACCAGCAGAGCCAGGACTCTATACGAGCAGTACTTC. Its translation: CATSRARTLYEQYF.

CDR3 bases: TGTGCCAGCAGCGGCCGACAGGGTCGGTCCTACGAGCAGTACTTC. This encodes CASSGRQGRSYEQYF. J is TRBJ2-7 and V is TRBV7-9; 7 bases line up with TRBD1. This CDR3 is built from 15 residues. Trimming took 5 bases from V and 1 from J; bases not matched to a gene: 8. CDR1 and CDR2 from the germline V gene are SEHNR and FQNEAQ (reference sequence).

The chain has TRBV12-3 or TRBV12-4 and TRBJ2-7; no clear D. The J call is doubtful: the DNA matches TRBJ2-5 better. The CDR3 runs 14 residues. The CDR3 DNA is TGTGCCAGCACCTCCCGGTTATCCAAAGAGACCCAGTACTTC. Encoded protein: CASTSRLSKETQYF.

J is TRBJ2-7 and V is TRBV20-1, with D possibly matching TRBD2 (7 bases). Trimming left V 1 base short and J 3 bases short, with 10 bases between. The CDR3 has 13 residues. Germline V CDR1 and CDR2: DFQATT, SNEGSKA (reference sequence). The CDR3 loop is CSARAGGIYEQYF. The DNA for the CDR3 is TGCAGTGCTAGAGCGGGGGGCATCTACGAGCAGTACTTC.

The V gene is TRBV7-3, the J gene TRBJ1-6, with a possible D match to TRBD1 (5 bases). V lost 4 bases, J lost 9 bases, and 13 bases lay in between. The CDR3 is made up of 14 amino acids. In germline, CDR1 is SGHTA, CDR2 FQGTGA. The CDR3 DNA reads TGTGCCAGCAGCTCGACAGTCTCGGGTTCACCCCTCCACTTT. Protein sequence: CASSSTVSGSPLHF.

CDR3 in DNA: TGTGCCAGCAGCACCAATGACGGTAATGAAGCTTTCTTT. This codes for CASSTNDGNEAFF. The chain combines TRBV7-4 with TRBJ1-1; D unresolved. With 5 bases removed from V and 7 bases from J, the gap between germline ends came to 14 bases. CDR3 length equals 13 residues. CDR1 and CDR2 from the germline V gene are SGHVT and SQSDAQ.

The DNA for the CDR3 is TGTGCTAATGGGGAGAACACCGGGGAGCTGTTTTTT. This codes for CANGENTGELFF. V usage is TRBV30 and J usage is TRBJ2-2; D gene ambiguous. Per germline, CDR1 GTSNPN and CDR2 SVGIG (reference sequence). The CDR3 consists of 12 residues.

The chain employs TRBV11-2 and TRBJ1-6; D is unclear. The CDR3 is 13 amino acids. Germline V CDR1 and CDR2: SGHAT, FQNNGV. Trimming removed 7 bases from V and 9 bases from J, with 13 bases in between. For the CDR3, the DNA is TGTGCCAGCAACCCCCTTCGGGCTTCACCCCTCCACTTT. Protein sequence: CASNPLRASPLHF.

This chain links TRBV19 with TRBJ2-6; D unclear. V was trimmed by 1 base and J by 0 bases, leaving 7 bases between them. Per germline, CDR1 LNHDA and CDR2 SQIVND (reference sequence). The CDR3 is 16 residues long. As DNA, the CDR3 is TGTGCCAGTAGTATAGGCAGACCCTCTGGGGCCAACGTCCTGACTTTC. It translates to CASSIGRPSGANVLTF.

A few counts support this clonotype. This sequence joins TRBV28 and TRBJ1-2, with a tentative D call TRBD1 (5 bases). CDR3 length: 13 amino acids. V was trimmed by 4 bases and J by 4 bases, leaving 10 bases between them. The germline gives CDR1 MDHEN, CDR2 SYDVKM. In DNA, the CDR3 is TGTGCCAGCAGTTCGGACACAGCCTATGGCTACACCTTC. This translates into CASSSDTAYGYTF.